This T cell receptor (beta chain) was observed in a study of CD8+ T cells in alopecia areata. Turning to the study itself: Tofacitinib therapy took 6 to 18 months; 6 months off drug came after.

This clone was recorded once. What it binds is unknown. Sequencing used cDNA as its template, made by extracting RNA and reverse transcribing it. Sequencing was performed with immunoSEQ multiplex PCR; in TCRdb, only in-frame clones are kept and a portion is missing. The table shows 4,000 to 5,000 clones, with around 93% occurring only once. Noted treatment: oral pan-JAK inhibitor, 5-10 mg twice daily. Alopecia areata patients provided lesional scalp punch biopsies and peripheral blood, both collected for the study. Whole-study findings and limits: Compared with normal scalp, lesional scalp had higher clonality and more expanded CD8+ clones. Among the cells sequenced in scalp samples are also the resident alphabeta T cells of normal skin. Tofacitinib significantly lowered scalp clonality and expanded CD8+ clones among the top 100.

This TCR was sampled from a human donor with alopecia areata. Sequencing used skin, obtained at week 4, from a patient treated with tofacitinib.

This CDR3 is CASSPSQGGYEQFF. The DNA of the CDR3 is TGTGCCAGCAGCCCCTCCCAGGGGGGGTATGAGCAGTTCTTC. The chain uses TRBV7-7 and TRBJ2-1, with D perhaps matching TRBD1 or TRBD2 (7 bases each). The germline gives CDR1 SSHAT, CDR2 FNYEAQ (reference sequence). The CDR3 is 14 amino acids. V lost 5 bases to trimming and J lost 8 bases, with 16 bases between them.